The 30 T cell receptor beta chains reported below all come from one sample, sequenced in a study of glioma-infiltrating T cells after dendritic cell vaccination. Clones were read by immunoSEQ multiplex PCR, and TCRdb kept only the in-frame ones, dropping some. The data show roughly 85,000 clones, with less than 85% seen just once and 8.5% held by the top ten. The time point: after dendritic cell vaccination, including at tumor progression/relapse. This specimen was blood, taken after dendritic cell vaccination. The receptors were sampled from a human donor with glioblastoma.

The chain links TRBV7-2 to TRBJ2-1; the D gene is possibly TRBD1 (5 bases). V shed 5 bases and J shed 8 bases, with 10 bases lying between them. This CDR3 is 12 amino acids long. Germline CDR1 and CDR2: SGHTA and FQGNSA. CDR3 residues: CASSQGRHEQFF. CDR3 sequence (DNA): TGTGCCAGCAGCCAGGGCCGCCATGAGCAGTTCTTC.

The rearrangement links TRBV6-5 to TRBJ1-1, with D maybe TRBD1 (6 bases). The V gene lost 5 bases and the J gene lost 5 bases, with 18 bases spanning the gap. The CDR3 runs 15 residues. Germline CDR1 reads MNHEY; CDR2 reads SVGAGI. The CDR3 region has the DNA TGTGCCAGCAGTCACCAGGGGCTAGGAGAAACTGAAGCTTTCTTT. The encoded protein is CASSHQGLGETEAFF.

This chain joins TRBV5-1 and TRBJ2-7, with D possibly being TRBD2 (5 bases). The CDR3 totals 13 residues. Per germline, CDR1 SGHRS and CDR2 YFSETQ. V was trimmed by 1 base and J by 2 bases, leaving 7 bases between them. The CDR3 DNA follows: TGCGCCAGCAGCTTGACGGGGACCTACGAGCAGTACTTC. This encodes CASSLTGTYEQYF.

Only a few counts were recorded for this clone. This rearrangement joins TRBV6-9 to TRBJ1-4, with 8 positions matching TRBD1. The CDR3 sequence is 14 residues long. Germline V gene data show CDR1 as MNHGY and CDR2 as SVAAGI. With V trimmed by 9 bases and J by 2 bases, 5 bases remained unmatched. The CDR3 is CARRDRRTNEKLFF. The CDR3 DNA reads TGTGCCAGGAGGGACAGGCGCACTAATGAAAAACTGTTTTTT.

V and J are TRBV2 and TRBJ2-5, with 8 nucleotides matching TRBD2. The end of the DNA is better explained by TRBJ2-7, so the J call may be wrong. The CDR3 has 18 amino acids. The germline V gene has CDR1 SNHLY and CDR2 FYNNEI. The CDR3 reads CASSDITLAGTRVYEQYF. The CDR3 bases are TGTGCCAGCAGCGACATAACTCTCGCCGGGACTAGAGTTTACGAGCAGTACTTC.

CDR3: CASSQLRGFYSEAFF. The DNA for the CDR3 is TGTGCCAGCAGCCAACTAAGGGGATTCTATAGTGAAGCTTTCTTT. This chain links TRBV27 with TRBJ1-1, with D possibly being TRBD1 (5 bases). Germline CDR1 MNHEY, CDR2 SMNVEV (reference sequence). The CDR3 length is 15 residues. The V and J ends lost 6 bases and 7 bases respectively, with 21 bases between them.

In regard to this clone: Germline and junction disagree at one end, which may indicate a read error. The chain is built from TRBV18 and TRBJ2-3; 7 positions agree with TRBD2. The germline CDR1 and CDR2 sequences are KGHSH and LQKENI. The CDR3 totals 14 residues. The CDR3 protein is CASSPPTSRDTQYF. The CDR3 region has the DNA TGTGCCAGCTCACCCCCGACTAGCAGAGATACGCAGTATTTT.

V and J are TRBV5-6 and TRBJ1-5, with a possible D match to TRBD1 (6 bases). CDR1 and CDR2 (germline): SGHDT, YYEEEE. The V end was cut by 6 bases, the J end by 7 bases, with 11 bases between. This CDR3 comprises 12 residues. CDR3 bases: TGTGCCAGCACCCGGGGGGGCCAGCCCCAGCATTTT. Residues: CASTRGGQPQHF. Using reference TRBV5-6 and TRBJ1-5 for the parts outside the CDR3, the full variable domain is DAGVTQSPTHLIKTRGQQVTLRCSPKSGHDTVSWYQQALGQGPQFIFQYYEEEERQRGNFPDRFSGHQFPNYSSELNVNALLLGDSALYLCASTRGGQPQHFGDGTRLSIL.

V and J are TRBV11-2 and TRBJ1-3, with D possibly matching TRBD1 (5 bases). V was pared by 2 bases and J by 0 bases, with 8 bases between. CDR1 is SGHAT, CDR2 FQNNGV, per germline. The CDR3 extends over 15 amino acids. The CDR3 nucleotides read TGTGCCAGCAGCTTACTGACAGCCTCTGGAAACACCATATATTTT. Translating gives CASSLLTASGNTIYF.

This clone has a single count. The chain employs TRBV5-1 and TRBJ2-5; 9 nucleotides agree with TRBD1. V gave up 4 bases and J gave up 3 bases; unmatched junction bases: 10. Germline values: CDR1 SGHRS, CDR2 YFSETQ. This CDR3 is 16 amino acids long. The CDR3 loop reads CASSLQGARVEETQYF. CDR3 DNA: TGCGCCAGCAGCCTACAGGGGGCGCGGGTAGAAGAGACCCAGTACTTC.

V and J are TRBV2 and TRBJ2-5, with a tentative D call TRBD2 (6 bases). This CDR3 has 13 amino acids. The V and J ends lost 1 base and 9 bases respectively, with 12 bases between them. The germline CDR1 and CDR2 sequences are SNHLY and FYNNEI. The CDR3, as DNA: TGTGCCAGCAGTGAAGGACGGAGCGGGCCCCAGTACTTC. This translates into CASSEGRSGPQYF.

This chain joins TRBV19 and TRBJ2-7; D is perhaps TRBD1 (6 bases). Germline V gives CDR1 LNHDA, CDR2 SQIVND (reference sequence). This CDR3 is 17 amino acids long. V was pared by 3 bases and J by 0 bases, with 18 bases between. Here the CDR3 DNA reads TGTGCCAGTAGTATGTCCTTGGGGACATCGAGCTCCTACGAGCAGTACTTC. Protein: CASSMSLGTSSSYEQYF.

This chain joins TRBV14 and TRBJ1-2; a possible D gene is TRBD1 (6 bases). V was cut by 0 bases and J by 8 bases, with 13 bases left in between. Looked up from germline, CDR1 is SGHDN and CDR2 is FVKESK. There are 14 residues in the CDR3. The CDR3 DNA reads TGTGCCAGCAGCCAAGAGGCAGGGGCGCTGGGCTACACCTTC. Translation: CASSQEAGALGYTF.

V and J are TRBV7-2 and TRBJ2-7; perhaps TRBD2 as D (5 bases). Germline CDR1 and CDR2: SGHTA and FQGNSA. V lost 1 base, J lost 2 bases, and 12 bases lay in between. The CDR3 runs to 15 residues. The CDR3 DNA sequence: TGTGCCAGCAGCTTAGGGGTAGCGTTCCCCTACGAGCAGTACTTC. Protein product: CASSLGVAFPYEQYF.

In DNA form, the CDR3 reads TGTGCCAGAAGCAATTCCGGGACAGCCGCTCCTCTCTATCAGCCCCAGCATTTT. This sequence encodes CARSNSGTAAPLYQPQHF. The rearrangement joins TRBV5-3 to TRBJ1-5; 7 bases are shared with TRBD1. TRBV5-3 is assigned to the ORF class and has an uncertain function. The CDR3 length is 18 residues. V trimming: 4 bases; J trimming: 5 bases; junction bases outside the gene matches: 18.

The V gene is TRBV9, the J gene TRBJ2-2; maybe TRBD1 (6 bases). Germline loops: CDR1 SGDLS, CDR2 YYNGEE. Deletions cut 4 bases from V and 3 bases from J, with 19 bases between. The length of the CDR3 is 17 residues. The DNA for the CDR3 is TGTGCCAGCAGCAAGAAAGGGACACTAGATTACACCGGGGAGCTGTTTTTT. Translated: CASSKKGTLDYTGELFF.

The chain recombines TRBV5-1 with TRBJ1-1, with TRBD1 identical over 8 bases. Losses at the gene ends were 4 bases for V and 1 base for J; bases not matched to a gene: 3. The V gene's germline CDR1 is SGHRS and CDR2 YFSETQ. This CDR3 has 14 residues. The CDR3 bases are TGCGCCAGCAGCCTGGGACAGGCGAACACTGAAGCTTTCTTT. Translation gives CASSLGQANTEAFF.

The chain employs TRBV9 and TRBJ2-5; 9 positions match TRBD2. CDR1 is SGDLS, CDR2 YYNGEE, per germline. CDR3 size: 14 residues. V was clipped by 0 bases and J by 5 bases; unmatched bases: 2. The CDR3, as DNA: TGTGCCAGCAGCGTAGTAGCGGGGGTTGAGACCCAGTACTTC. It translates to CASSVVAGVETQYF.

The table lists this clone with a count of one. The chain carries TRBV2 and TRBJ2-3; 10 nucleotides align to TRBD2. The V gene end was trimmed by 2 bases and the J gene end by 2 bases; junction bases not matched to a gene: 4. This CDR3 contains 16 residues. Germline V lookup: CDR1 SNHLY, CDR2 FYNNEI. CDR3 nucleotides: TGTGCCAGCAGTGAATTACTAGCGGGAACCACAGATACGCAGTATTTT. Amino acids: CASSELLAGTTDTQYF.

This clone appeared a single time. The chain has TRBV19 and TRBJ2-5; TRBD2 matches 10 bases. The CDR3 runs to 15 residues. V was clipped by 6 bases and J by 5 bases; unmatched bases: 9. CDR1 LNHDA and CDR2 SQIVND come from the germline V gene (reference sequence). CDR3 DNA: TGTGCCAGTAGACCCCGAGCGGGGGGGCATGAGACCCAGTACTTC. The encoded protein is CASRPRAGGHETQYF.

The chain couples TRBV6-1 to TRBJ1-2, with 11 bases aligning to TRBD1. The V gene end was trimmed by 4 bases and the J gene end by 4 bases; junction bases not matched to a gene: 2. Germline V gene data show CDR1 as MNHNS and CDR2 as SASEGT. The CDR3 is 14 residues long. The CDR3 sequence is CASSGTGGVYGYTF. The CDR3 DNA reads as TGTGCCAGCAGTGGGACAGGGGGCGTCTATGGCTACACCTTC.

The gene calls are TRBV19 and TRBJ2-1, with 11 nucleotides matching TRBD2. Germline loops: CDR1 LNHDA, CDR2 SQIVND (reference sequence). The CDR3 has 15 amino acids. V was pared by 4 bases and J by 5 bases, with 4 bases of the junction left unmatched. In DNA form, the CDR3 reads TGTGCCAGTAGTACCGGGACTAGCGGCAACAATGAGCAGTTCTTC. As protein: CASSTGTSGNNEQFF.

The chain links TRBV2 to TRBJ1-5, with a weak D call TRBD1 (6 bases). The germline gives CDR1 SNHLY, CDR2 FYNNEI. Trimming took 8 bases from V and 6 from J, leaving 20 bases between them. This CDR3 comprises 15 residues. The CDR3 loop is CASSPMGGAAQPQHF. The CDR3 DNA sequence: TGTGCCAGCTCCCCTATGGGGGGGGCAGCTCAGCCCCAGCATTTT. The full variable domain, its missing parts supplied by reference TRBV2 and TRBJ1-5, is EPEVTQTPSHQVTQMGQEVILRCVPISNHLYFYWYRQILGQKVEFLVSFYNNEISEKSEIFDDQFSVERPDGSNFTLKIRSTKLEDSAMYFCASSPMGGAAQPQHFGDGTRLSIL.

The chain uses TRBV25-1 and TRBJ2-7; 8 bases agree with TRBD2. This CDR3 comprises 16 residues. V lost 7 bases to trimming and J lost 1 base; unmatched junction nucleotides: 12. Germline V lookup: CDR1 MGHDK, CDR2 SYGVNS. CDR3 DNA sequence: TGTGCCAGCACCTCCCCTGGCGGGGGGAGATCCTACGAGCAGTACTTC. It is translated as CASTSPGGGRSYEQYF.

This clone occurred once. The chain links TRBV28 to TRBJ2-1, with 11 bases matching TRBD2. This CDR3 spans 14 amino acids. Germline CDR1 MDHEN, CDR2 SYDVKM. After removal of 6 bases from V and 2 bases from J, the junction contained 0 bases not matched to a gene. CDR3: CASRTSGTYNEQFF. The CDR3 DNA is TGTGCCAGCAGGACTAGCGGGACCTACAATGAGCAGTTCTTC.

The CDR3 loop reads CASSSGPGFAGESNNEQFF. The DNA of the CDR3 is TGTGCCAGCAGCTCCGGACCCGGCTTTGCGGGAGAGTCGAACAATGAGCAGTTCTTC. The rearrangement uses TRBV7-3 and TRBJ2-1; 7 bases map to TRBD2. The V gene's germline CDR1 is SGHTA and CDR2 FQGTGA. V lost 4 bases, J lost 5 bases, and 20 bases stayed unmatched. CDR3 size: 19 residues.

The chain couples TRBV7-8 to TRBJ2-7; tentatively, D is TRBD1 (6 bases). CDR3 length equals 14 residues. Per germline, CDR1 SGHVS and CDR2 FQNEAQ. V was shortened by 0 bases and J by 3 bases, with 9 bases between the two germline ends. Written as DNA, the CDR3 is TGTGCCAGCAGCTTAGCCGGACAGCTCTACGAGCAGTACTTC. As protein: CASSLAGQLYEQYF.

The CDR3 bases are TGTGCCAGCAGTGACTGGACAGGGGTTCAGCCCCAGCATTTT. Translation: CASSDWTGVQPQHF. V is TRBV6-1 and J is TRBJ1-5, with 9 nucleotides matching TRBD1. Trimming cost V 3 bases and J 6 bases; bases outside gene matches: 3. The germline V gene has CDR1 MNHNS and CDR2 SASEGT. This CDR3 is 14 amino acids long.

This chain joins TRBV4-1 and TRBJ1-2; D remains unclear. V lost 4 bases, J lost 5 bases, and 17 bases lay in between. The V gene's germline CDR1 is MGHRA and CDR2 YSYEKL. The length of the CDR3 is 15 residues. Written as DNA, the CDR3 is TGCGCCAGCAGCCCAACCGCACCTGCGGGGTATGGCTACACCTTC. Translation: CASSPTAPAGYGYTF.

This chain links TRBV27 with TRBJ2-3; perhaps TRBD2 as D (7 bases). The CDR3 is 15 amino acids. The V end lost 5 bases, the J end lost 2 bases, and 14 bases lay between the germline ends. Germline CDR1 and CDR2: MNHEY and SMNVEV (reference sequence). CDR3 residues: CASSRGGRVTDTQYF. CDR3 in DNA: TGTGCCAGCAGTAGGGGGGGCAGGGTCACAGATACGCAGTATTTT.